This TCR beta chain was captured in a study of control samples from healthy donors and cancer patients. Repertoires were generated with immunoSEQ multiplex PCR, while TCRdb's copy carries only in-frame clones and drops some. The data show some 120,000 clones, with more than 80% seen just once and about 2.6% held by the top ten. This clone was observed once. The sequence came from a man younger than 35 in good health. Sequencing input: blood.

CDR3 loop: CASSPTGVHIAQYF. CDR3 DNA sequence: TGTGCCAGCAGTCCGACAGGGGTACACATTGCGCAGTATTTT. The chain employs TRBV27 and TRBJ2-3; 8 bases align to TRBD1. Germline V gene lookup returns CDR1 MNHEY and CDR2 SMNVEV (reference sequence). V shed 5 bases, J shed 10 bases, and the junction held 11 bases outside the gene matches. The CDR3 runs 14 residues.